Below, one T cell receptor beta chain is given with its context. As yet, its antigen is unknown. Naive CD8 cells lacked CD45RO and underwent positive selection for CCR7, leaving out terminally differentiated effector memory CD45RA+ cells. CDR3 length: 16 amino acids. Germline V gene data show CDR1 as SGHVS and CDR2 as FQNEAQ. Trimming removed 5 bases at V and 0 bases at J, with 13 bases between. On sorted subsets, replicate PCRs used approximately 200 ng DNA, or about 30,000 T cell genomes. In the original processing: ImmunoSEQ gave junction-only sequences without quality scores, so filtering differed. TCRdb's copy holds only in-frame clones and misses some; the assay was immunoSEQ multiplex PCR. V, J and clone size reflect that table, while D and trimming were determined from the DNA. The table records just over 2,000,000 clones, roughly 95% of them present only once. The sample originates from a study of shared clonotypes between healthy human individuals. Study details: The composition of the donors was two women and a few men aged 18 to 49. Regarding the study as a whole: Collection of samples was limited to blood; tissue repertoires likely differ.

This TCR was sampled from a man between 18 and 29 years old in good health. Sequenced sample: naive CD8+ T cells sorted from blood. The chain links TRBV7-8 to TRBJ2-2; possibly TRBD2 for D (5 bases). This CDR3 reads CASSVDPGTNTGELFF. DNA of the CDR3: TGTGCCAGCAGCGTAGACCCCGGGACGAACACCGGGGAGCTGTTTTTT.